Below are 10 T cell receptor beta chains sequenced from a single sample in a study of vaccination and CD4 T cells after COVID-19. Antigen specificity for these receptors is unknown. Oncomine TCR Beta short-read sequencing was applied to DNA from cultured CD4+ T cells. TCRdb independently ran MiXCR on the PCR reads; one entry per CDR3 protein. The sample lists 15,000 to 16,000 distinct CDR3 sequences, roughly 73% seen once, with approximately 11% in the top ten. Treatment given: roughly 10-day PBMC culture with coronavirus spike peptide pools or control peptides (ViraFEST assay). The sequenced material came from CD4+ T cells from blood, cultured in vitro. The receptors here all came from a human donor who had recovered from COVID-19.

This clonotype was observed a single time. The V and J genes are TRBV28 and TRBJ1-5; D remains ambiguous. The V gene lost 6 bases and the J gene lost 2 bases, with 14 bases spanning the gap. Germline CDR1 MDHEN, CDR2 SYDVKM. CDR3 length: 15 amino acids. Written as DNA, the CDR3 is TGTGCCAGCAGGACCCCTGGTGGGGGCAATCAGCCCCAGCATTTT. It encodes CASRTPGGGNQPQHF.

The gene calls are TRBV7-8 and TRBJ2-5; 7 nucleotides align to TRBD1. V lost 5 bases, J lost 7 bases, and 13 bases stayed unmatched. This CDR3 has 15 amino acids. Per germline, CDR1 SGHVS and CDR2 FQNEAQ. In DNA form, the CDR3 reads TGTGCCAGCAGCATAGGGACAGACCTCTTGGGGACCCAGTACTTC. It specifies CASSIGTDLLGTQYF.

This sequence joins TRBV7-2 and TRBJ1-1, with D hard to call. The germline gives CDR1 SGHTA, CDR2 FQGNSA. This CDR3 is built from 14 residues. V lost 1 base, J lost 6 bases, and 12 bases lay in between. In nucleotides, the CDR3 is TGTGCCAGCAGCTTAGACGGAGTTATGCCTGAAGCTTTCTTT. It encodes CASSLDGVMPEAFF. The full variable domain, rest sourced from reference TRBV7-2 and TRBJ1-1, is GAGVSQSPSNKVTEKGKDVELRCDPISGHTALYWYRQSLGQGLEFLIYFQGNSAPDKSGLPSDRFSAERTGGSVSTLTIQRTQQEDSAVYLCASSLDGVMPEAFFGQGTRLTVV.

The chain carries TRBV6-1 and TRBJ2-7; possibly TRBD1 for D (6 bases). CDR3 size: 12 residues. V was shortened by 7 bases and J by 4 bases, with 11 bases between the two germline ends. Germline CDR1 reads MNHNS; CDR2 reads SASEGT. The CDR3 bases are TGTGCCAGCACCCAGGGGAGATACGAGCAGTACTTC. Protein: CASTQGRYEQYF.

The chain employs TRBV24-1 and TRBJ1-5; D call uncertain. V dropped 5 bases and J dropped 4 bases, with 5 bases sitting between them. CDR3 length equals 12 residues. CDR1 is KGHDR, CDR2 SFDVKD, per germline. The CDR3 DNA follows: TGTGCCACCAGTGGGGAGAATCAGCCCCAGCATTTT. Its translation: CATSGENQPQHF.

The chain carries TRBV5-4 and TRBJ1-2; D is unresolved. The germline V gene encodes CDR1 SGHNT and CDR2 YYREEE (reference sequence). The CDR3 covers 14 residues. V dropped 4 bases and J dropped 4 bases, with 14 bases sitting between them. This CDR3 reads CASSLSVFGYGYTF. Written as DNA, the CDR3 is TGTGCCAGCAGCCTGTCGGTATTTGGCTATGGCTACACCTTC. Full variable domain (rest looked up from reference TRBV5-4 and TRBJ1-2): ETGVTQSPTHLIKTRGQQVTLRCSSQSGHNTVSWYQQALGQGPQFIFQYYREEENGRGNFPPRFSGLQFPNYSSELNVNALELDDSALYLCASSLSVFGYGYTFGSGTRLTVV.

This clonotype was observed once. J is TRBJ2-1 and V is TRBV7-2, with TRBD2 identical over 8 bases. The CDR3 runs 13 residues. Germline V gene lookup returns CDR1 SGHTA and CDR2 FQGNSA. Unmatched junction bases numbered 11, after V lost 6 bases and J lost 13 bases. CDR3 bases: TGTGCCAGCAGTGCAATCCGGGAGGGTGACCAGTTCTTC. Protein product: CASSAIREGDQFF.

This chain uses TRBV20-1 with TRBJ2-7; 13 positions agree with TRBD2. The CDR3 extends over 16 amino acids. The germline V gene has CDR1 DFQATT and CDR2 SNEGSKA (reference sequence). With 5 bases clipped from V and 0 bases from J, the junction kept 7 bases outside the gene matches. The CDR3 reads CSASGTSGAGSYEQYF. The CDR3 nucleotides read TGCAGTGCTTCGGGGACTAGCGGGGCTGGCTCCTACGAGCAGTACTTC.

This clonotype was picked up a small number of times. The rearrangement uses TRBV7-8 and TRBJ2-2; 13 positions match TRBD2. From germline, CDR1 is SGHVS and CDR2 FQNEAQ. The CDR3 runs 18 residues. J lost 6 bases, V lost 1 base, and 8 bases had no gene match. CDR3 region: CASSLVLGLAGVPGELFF. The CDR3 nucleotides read TGTGCCAGCAGCTTAGTCCTCGGACTAGCGGGAGTTCCCGGGGAGCTGTTTTTT.

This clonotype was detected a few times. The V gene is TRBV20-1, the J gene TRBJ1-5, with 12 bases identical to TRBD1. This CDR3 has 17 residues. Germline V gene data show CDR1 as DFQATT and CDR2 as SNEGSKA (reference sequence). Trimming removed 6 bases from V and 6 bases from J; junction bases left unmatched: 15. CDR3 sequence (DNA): TGCAGTGCCAGACCCGGGACAGGGGGCCAAGGGGGTCAGCCCCAGCATTTT. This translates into CSARPGTGGQGGQPQHF.